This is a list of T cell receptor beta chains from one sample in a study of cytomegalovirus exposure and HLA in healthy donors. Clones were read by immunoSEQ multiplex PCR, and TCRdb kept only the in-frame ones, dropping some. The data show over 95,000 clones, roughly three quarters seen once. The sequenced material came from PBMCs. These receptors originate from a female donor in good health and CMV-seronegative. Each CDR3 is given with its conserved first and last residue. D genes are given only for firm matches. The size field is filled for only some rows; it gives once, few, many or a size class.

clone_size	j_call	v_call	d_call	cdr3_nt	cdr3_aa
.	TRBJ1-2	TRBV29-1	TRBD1	TGCAGCGCTCTGCCAGGGGGCGCGGTCTATGGCTACACCTTC	CSALPGGAVYGYTF
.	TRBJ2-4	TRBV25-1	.	TGTGCCAGCAGTGAATATAGTGGCCCCGGGGATTCGAGAAACATTCAGTACTTC	CASSEYSGPGDSRNIQYF
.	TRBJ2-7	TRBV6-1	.	TGTGCCAGCAGTGAAAGGGGGGGAGGCACAGCCTACGAGCAGTACTTC	CASSERGGGTAYEQYF
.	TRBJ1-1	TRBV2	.	TGTGCCAGCAGTGAAGGGGGGGGCGAGTATAGCACTGAAGCTTTCTTT	CASSEGGGEYSTEAFF
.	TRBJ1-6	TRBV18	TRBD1	TGTGCCAGCTCCCCGGGACAGGGTTCACCCCTCCACTTT	CASSPGQGSPLHF
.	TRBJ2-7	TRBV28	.	TGTGCCAGCAGTTTGGTGAGCCTGGACGAGCAGTACTTC	CASSLVSLDEQYF
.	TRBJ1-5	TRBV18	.	TGTGCCAGCTCAGCCCGGACTACTGACAATCAGCCCCAGCATTTT	CASSARTTDNQPQHF
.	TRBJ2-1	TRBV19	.	TGTGCCAGTAGTATTTATGTCCAGTACAATGAGCAGTTCTTC	CASSIYVQYNEQFF
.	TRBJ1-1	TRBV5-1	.	TGCGCCAGCAGTCTTACGACAGGCCTACTCGACATGAACACTGAAGCTTTCTTT	CASSLTTGLLDMNTEAFF
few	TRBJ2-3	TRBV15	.	TGTGCCACCAGCAGAGATCGGAGCGGTGGGACAGATACGCAGTATTTT	CATSRDRSGGTDTQYF
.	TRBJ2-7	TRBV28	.	TGTGCCAGCAGCCCTCATGCGAATACTCCCCTCTACGAGCAGTACTTC	CASSPHANTPLYEQYF
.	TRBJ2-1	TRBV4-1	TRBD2	TGCGCCAGCAGCCAAGATATTATCAGGAGCGGGGGTAACAATGAGCAGTTCTTC	CASSQDIIRSGGNNEQFF
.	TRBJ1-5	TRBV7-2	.	TGTGCCAGCAGCTTATCACAGTCAGGGATTCAGCCCCAGCATTTT	CASSLSQSGIQPQHF
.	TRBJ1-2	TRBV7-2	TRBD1	TGTGCCAGCAGCTTCGCCCGGACAGGGGGCTATGGCTACACCTTC	CASSFARTGGYGYTF
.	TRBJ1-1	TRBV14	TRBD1	TGTGCCAGCAGCCAGACAGGGTCGGGTAGGACTGAAGCTTTCTTT	CASSQTGSGRTEAFF
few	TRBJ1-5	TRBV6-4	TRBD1	TGTGCCAGCAGTGAGGGACAGGGCAATCAGCCCCAGCATTTT	CASSEGQGNQPQHF
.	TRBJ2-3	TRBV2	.	TGTGCCAGCGAGGAGCAAAATACGCAGTATTTT	CASEEQNTQYF
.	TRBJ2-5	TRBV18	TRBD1	TGTGCCAGCTCACCGCAGGGACAGGGGGCGAAGACCCAGTACTTC	CASSPQGQGAKTQYF
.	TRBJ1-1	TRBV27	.	TGTGCCAGCAGTTTCAGGGAGAACACTGAAGCTTTCTTT	CASSFRENTEAFF
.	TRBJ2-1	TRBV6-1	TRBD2	TGTGCCAGCAGAAGGACTAGCGGGGGGTACAATGAGCAGTTCTTC	CASRRTSGGYNEQFF
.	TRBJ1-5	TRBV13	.	TGTGCCAGCAGCTTAGGGACAGATAGCAATCAGCCCCAGCATTTT	CASSLGTDSNQPQHF
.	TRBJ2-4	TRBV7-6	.	TGTGCCAGCAGCTTAGGAGGTGGGGGGAAGGGGGCCAAAAACATTCAGTACTTC	CASSLGGGGKGAKNIQYF
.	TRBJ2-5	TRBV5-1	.	TGCGCCAGCAGCTTGAGCGGCGGGGAGTGGGAGACCCAGTACTTC	CASSLSGGEWETQYF
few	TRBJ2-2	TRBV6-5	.	TGTGCCAGCAGCCGGACAGCGAACACCGGGGAGCTGTTTTTT	CASSRTANTGELFF
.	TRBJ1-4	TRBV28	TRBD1	TGTGCCAGCAGTTTGGTAATTGACAGGGTCGGAAAACTGTTTTTT	CASSLVIDRVGKLFF
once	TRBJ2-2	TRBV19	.	TGTGCCAGTAGTCCAATGATCGGTACCGGGGAGCTGTTTTTT	CASSPMIGTGELFF
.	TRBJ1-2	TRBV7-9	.	TGTTCCAGCAGCTCTTCCTGGGGGGGGCGTAATGGCTACACCTTC	CSSSSSWGGRNGYTF
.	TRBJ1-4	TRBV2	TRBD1	TGTGCCAGCCAGGACAGGGCAGATGAAAAACTGTTTTTT	CASQDRADEKLFF
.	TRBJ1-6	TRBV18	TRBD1	TGTGCCAGCTCACCACTGAAGGGGGCTGATTCACCCCTCCACTTT	CASSPLKGADSPLHF
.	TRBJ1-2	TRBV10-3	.	TGTGCCATCAGTGAAAGGGGCACCTCTAACTATGGCTACACCTTC	CAISERGTSNYGYTF
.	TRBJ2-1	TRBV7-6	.	TGTGCCAGCAGCTTATTTTCGGGAAGCAATGAGCAGTTCTTC	CASSLFSGSNEQFF
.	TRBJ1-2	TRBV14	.	TGTGCCAGCAGCCAGCCCAGAAACTATGGCTACACCTTC	CASSQPRNYGYTF
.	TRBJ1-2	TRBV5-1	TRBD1	TGCGCCAGCGCCCCCGACAGGGCCTATGGCTACACCTTC	CASAPDRAYGYTF
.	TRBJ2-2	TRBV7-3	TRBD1	TGTGCCAGCAGCCGGGACAGGTCCGGGGAGCTGTTTTTT	CASSRDRSGELFF
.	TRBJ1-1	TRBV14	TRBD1	TGTGCCAGCAGCCAAACACAGGGGGCCGGAGCTTTCTTT	CASSQTQGAGAFF
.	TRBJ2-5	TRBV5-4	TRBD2	TGTGCCAGCAGCTTAAACTCCGGGACTAGCGGGGGTTGGGCCCAGTACTTC	CASSLNSGTSGGWAQYF
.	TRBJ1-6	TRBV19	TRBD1	TGTGCCAGTAGTTCGTTCACAGGGGAAAATTCACCCCTCCACTTT	CASSSFTGENSPLHF
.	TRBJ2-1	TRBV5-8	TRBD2	TGTGCCAGCAGCTTCGGGACTAGCGGCGATGAGCAGTTCTTC	CASSFGTSGDEQFF